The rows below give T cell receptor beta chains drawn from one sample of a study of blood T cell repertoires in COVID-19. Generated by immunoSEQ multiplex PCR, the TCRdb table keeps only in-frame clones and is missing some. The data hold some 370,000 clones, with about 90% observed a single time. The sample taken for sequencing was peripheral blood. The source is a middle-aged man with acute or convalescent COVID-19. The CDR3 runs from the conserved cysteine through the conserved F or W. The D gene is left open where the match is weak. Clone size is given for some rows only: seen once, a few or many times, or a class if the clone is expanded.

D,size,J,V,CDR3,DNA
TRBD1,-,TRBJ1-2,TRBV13,CASSFRTGGADNYGYTF,TGTGCCAGCAGCTTTCGGACAGGGGGCGCTGATAACTATGGCTACACCTTC
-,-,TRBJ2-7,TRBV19,CASSIGAGTYEQYF,TGTGCCAGTAGTATAGGGGCAGGGACCTACGAGCAGTACTTC
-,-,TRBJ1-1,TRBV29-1,CSVRGKVNTEAFF,TGCAGCGTTCGGGGAAAGGTGAACACTGAAGCTTTCTTT
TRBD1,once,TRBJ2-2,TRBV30,CAWSGPDRGDTGELFF,TGTGCCTGGAGTGGGCCCGACAGGGGCGACACCGGGGAGCTGTTTTTT
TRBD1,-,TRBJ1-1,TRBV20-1,CSASDRDTEAFF,TGCAGTGCTAGTGACAGGGACACTGAAGCTTTCTTT
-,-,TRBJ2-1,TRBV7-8,CASSLRLSLAGTPDEQFF,TGTGCCAGCAGCTTACGACTCTCTCTTGCGGGAACCCCCGATGAGCAGTTCTTC
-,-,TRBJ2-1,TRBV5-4,CASSLNGNRDEQFF,TGTGCCAGCAGCTTAAACGGGAATAGGGATGAGCAGTTCTTC
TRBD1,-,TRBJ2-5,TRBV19,CASSIGQGPQYF,TGTGCCAGTAGTATTGGACAGGGTCCCCAGTACTTC
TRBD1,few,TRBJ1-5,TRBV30,CAWSVEWDRGSNQPQHF,TGTGCCTGGAGTGTGGAGTGGGACAGGGGTAGCAATCAGCCCCAGCATTTT
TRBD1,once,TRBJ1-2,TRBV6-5,CASSSNRGGYTF,TGTGCCAGCAGTTCGAACAGGGGTGGCTACACCTTC
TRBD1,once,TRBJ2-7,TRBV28,CASSAPGTGVKEQYF,TGTGCCAGCAGTGCCCCCGGGACAGGGGTGAAGGAGCAGTACTTC
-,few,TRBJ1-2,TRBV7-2,CASSLLLTGYGYTF,TGTGCCAGCAGCTTACTCCTAACAGGGTACGGCTACACCTTC
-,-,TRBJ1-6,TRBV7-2,CASTLQSSYNSPLHF,TGTGCCAGCACTTTACAGAGCTCCTATAATTCACCCCTCCACTTT
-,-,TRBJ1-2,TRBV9,CASTINMNYGYTF,TGTGCCAGCACCATTAACATGAACTATGGCTACACCTTC
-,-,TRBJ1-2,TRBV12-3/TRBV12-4,CASLGRGYGYTF,TGTGCCAGCTTGGGGCGCGGCTATGGCTACACCTTC
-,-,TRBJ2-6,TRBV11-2,CASSFRQGRSGANVLTF,TGTGCCAGCAGCTTTCGGCAGGGGCGCTCTGGGGCCAACGTCCTGACTTTC
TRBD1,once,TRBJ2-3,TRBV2,CASSEDRAGADTQYF,TGTGCCAGCAGTGAGGACAGGGCTGGGGCAGATACGCAGTATTTT
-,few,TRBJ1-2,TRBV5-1,CASTVDSSNYGYTF,TGCGCCAGCACCGTTGACAGTTCTAACTATGGCTACACCTTC
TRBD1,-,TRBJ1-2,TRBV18,CASSPGQGNDGYTF,TGTGCCAGCTCACCGGGACAGGGGAACGACGGCTACACCTTC
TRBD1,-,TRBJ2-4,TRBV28,CASSPLHRGAKNIQYF,TGTGCCAGCAGTCCCTTGCACAGGGGCGCCAAAAACATTCAGTACTTC
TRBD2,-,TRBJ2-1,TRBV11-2,CASGLAGGPGEQFF,TGTGCCAGCGGACTAGCGGGAGGGCCAGGCGAGCAGTTCTTC
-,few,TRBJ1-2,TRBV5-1,CASSLAVNYGYTF,TGCGCCAGCAGCTTGGCCGTAAACTATGGCTACACCTTC
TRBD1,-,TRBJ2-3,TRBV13,CASSGGQATDTQYF,TGTGCCAGCAGCGGGGGACAGGCTACAGATACGCAGTATTTT
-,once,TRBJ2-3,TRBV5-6,CASSPRGRVGTDTQYF,TGTGCCAGCAGCCCCCGTGGCAGGGTTGGCACAGATACGCAGTATTTT
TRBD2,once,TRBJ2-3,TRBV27,CASSASGLAGLTDTQYF,TGTGCCAGCAGCGCCTCGGGACTAGCGGGGCTCACAGATACGCAGTATTTT
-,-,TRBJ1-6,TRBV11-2,CASNKYSSPLHF,TGTGCCAGCAACAAATACAGTTCACCCCTCCACTTT
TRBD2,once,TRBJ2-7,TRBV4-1,CASSQIVAGGSNYEQYF,TGCGCCAGCAGCCAGATAGTGGCCGGGGGGAGCAACTACGAGCAGTACTTC
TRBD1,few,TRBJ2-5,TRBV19,CASSTQQGAWGTQYF,TGTGCCAGTAGTACCCAACAGGGGGCGTGGGGGACCCAGTACTTC
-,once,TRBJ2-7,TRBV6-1,CASSEASILSYEQYF,TGTGCCAGCAGTGAAGCCTCTATTCTCTCCTACGAGCAGTACTTC
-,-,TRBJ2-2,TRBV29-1,CSVAGGSSTGELFF,TGCAGCGTTGCAGGAGGGAGTAGCACCGGGGAGCTGTTTTTT
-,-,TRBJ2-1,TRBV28,CASSLSTVEQFF,TGTGCCAGCAGTTTATCTACCGTTGAGCAGTTCTTC